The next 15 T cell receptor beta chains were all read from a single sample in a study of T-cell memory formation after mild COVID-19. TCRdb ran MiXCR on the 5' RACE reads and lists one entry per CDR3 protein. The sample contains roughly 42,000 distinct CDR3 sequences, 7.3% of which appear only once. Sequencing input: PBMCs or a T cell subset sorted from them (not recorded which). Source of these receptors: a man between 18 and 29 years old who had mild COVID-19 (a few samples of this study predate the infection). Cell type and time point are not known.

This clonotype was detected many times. The CDR3 region has the DNA TGTGCCAGCGGCGATCCGGGACACAGAAACACCGGGGAGCTGTTTTTT. Translation: CASGDPGHRNTGELFF. The V call is TRBV12-3 or TRBV12-4, the J call TRBJ2-2; tentative D call: TRBD1 (6 bases). The CDR3 has 16 amino acids. V was cut by 8 bases and J by 2 bases, with 18 bases left in between.

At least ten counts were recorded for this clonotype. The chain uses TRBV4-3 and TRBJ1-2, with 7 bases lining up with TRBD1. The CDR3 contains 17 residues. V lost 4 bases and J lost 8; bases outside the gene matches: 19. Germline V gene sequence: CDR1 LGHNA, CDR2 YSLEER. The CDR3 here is CASSRSGGPSPSRGYTF. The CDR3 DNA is TGCGCCAGCAGCCGTTCAGGGGGTCCTTCCCCATCGCGGGGCTACACCTTC.

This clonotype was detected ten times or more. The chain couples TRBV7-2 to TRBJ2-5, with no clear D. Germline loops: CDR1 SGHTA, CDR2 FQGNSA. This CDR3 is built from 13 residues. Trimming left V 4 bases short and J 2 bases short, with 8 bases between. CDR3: CASSSRRQETQYF. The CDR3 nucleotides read TGTGCCAGCAGCTCTAGAAGACAAGAGACCCAGTACTTC.

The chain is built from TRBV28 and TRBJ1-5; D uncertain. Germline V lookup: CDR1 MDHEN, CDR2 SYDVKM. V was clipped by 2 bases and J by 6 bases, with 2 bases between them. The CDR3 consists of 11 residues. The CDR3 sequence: CASSLGQPQHF. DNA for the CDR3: TGTGCCAGCAGTTTAGGTCAGCCCCAGCATTTT.

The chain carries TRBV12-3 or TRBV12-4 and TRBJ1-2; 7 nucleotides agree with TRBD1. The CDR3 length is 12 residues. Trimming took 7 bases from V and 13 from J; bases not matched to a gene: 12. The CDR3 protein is CASIRYRGPPTF. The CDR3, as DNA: TGTGCCAGCATCCGGTACAGGGGCCCCCCCACCTTC.

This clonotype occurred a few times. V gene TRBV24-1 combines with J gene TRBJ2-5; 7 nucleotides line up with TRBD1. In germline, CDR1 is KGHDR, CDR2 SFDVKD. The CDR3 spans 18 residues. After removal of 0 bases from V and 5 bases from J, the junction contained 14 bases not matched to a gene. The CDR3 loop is CATSDLQGPFGTEETQYF. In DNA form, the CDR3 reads TGTGCCACCAGTGATTTGCAGGGGCCCTTCGGGACAGAGGAGACCCAGTACTTC.

The CDR3 DNA follows: TGTGCCAGCAGCCAAGATCTCGGAGATACGCAGTATTTT. Its protein product is CASSQDLGDTQYF. The rearrangement joins TRBV4-2 to TRBJ2-3; D remains ambiguous. The CDR3 length is 13 residues. V lost 0 bases and J 5 bases, leaving 6 bases between the germline ends. Germline V gives CDR1 LGHNA, CDR2 YNFKEQ.

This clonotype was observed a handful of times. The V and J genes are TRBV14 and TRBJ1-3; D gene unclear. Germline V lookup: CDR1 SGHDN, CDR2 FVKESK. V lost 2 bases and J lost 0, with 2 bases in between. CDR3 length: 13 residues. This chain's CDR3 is CASSQTSGNTIYF. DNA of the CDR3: TGTGCCAGCAGCCAAACCTCTGGAAACACCATATATTTT.

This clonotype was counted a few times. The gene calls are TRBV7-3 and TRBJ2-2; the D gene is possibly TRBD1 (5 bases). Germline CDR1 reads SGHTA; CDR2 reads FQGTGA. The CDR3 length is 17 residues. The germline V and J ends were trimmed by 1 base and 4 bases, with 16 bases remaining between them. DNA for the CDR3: TGTGCCAGCAGCTTAAACCCGGGCAGGGTACTCACCGGGGAGCTGTTTTTT. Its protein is CASSLNPGRVLTGELFF.

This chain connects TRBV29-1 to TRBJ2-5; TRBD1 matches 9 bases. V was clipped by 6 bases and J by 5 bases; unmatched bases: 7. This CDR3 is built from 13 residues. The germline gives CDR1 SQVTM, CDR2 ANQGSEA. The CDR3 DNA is TGCAGCGTCCCGGGACAGGGACACGAGACCCAGTACTTC. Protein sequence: CSVPGQGHETQYF.

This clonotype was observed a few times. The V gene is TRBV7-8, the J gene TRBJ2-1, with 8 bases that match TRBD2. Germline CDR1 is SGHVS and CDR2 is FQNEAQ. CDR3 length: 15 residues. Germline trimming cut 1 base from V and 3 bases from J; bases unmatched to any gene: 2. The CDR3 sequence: CASSLVSGGYNEQFF. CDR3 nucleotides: TGTGCCAGCAGCTTAGTGAGCGGGGGCTACAATGAGCAGTTCTTC.

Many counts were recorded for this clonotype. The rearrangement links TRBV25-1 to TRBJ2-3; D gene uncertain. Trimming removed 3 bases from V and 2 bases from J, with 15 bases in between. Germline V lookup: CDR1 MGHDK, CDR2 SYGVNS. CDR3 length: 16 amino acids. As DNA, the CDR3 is TGTGCCAGCAGTGATCCCCAGGCCTATCCCACAGATACGCAGTATTTT. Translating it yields CASSDPQAYPTDTQYF.

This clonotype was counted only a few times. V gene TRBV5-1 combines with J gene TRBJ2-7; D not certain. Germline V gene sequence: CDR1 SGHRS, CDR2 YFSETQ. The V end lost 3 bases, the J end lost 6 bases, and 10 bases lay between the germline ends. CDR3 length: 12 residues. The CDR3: CASSSRVTEQYF. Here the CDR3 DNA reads TGCGCCAGCAGCTCTCGGGTCACCGAGCAGTACTTC.

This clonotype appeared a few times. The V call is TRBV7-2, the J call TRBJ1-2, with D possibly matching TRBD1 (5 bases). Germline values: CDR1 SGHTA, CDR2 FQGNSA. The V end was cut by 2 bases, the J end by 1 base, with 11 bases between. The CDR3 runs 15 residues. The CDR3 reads CASSLKTGSNYGYTF. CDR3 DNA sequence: TGTGCCAGCAGCTTAAAAACAGGAAGTAACTATGGCTACACCTTC.

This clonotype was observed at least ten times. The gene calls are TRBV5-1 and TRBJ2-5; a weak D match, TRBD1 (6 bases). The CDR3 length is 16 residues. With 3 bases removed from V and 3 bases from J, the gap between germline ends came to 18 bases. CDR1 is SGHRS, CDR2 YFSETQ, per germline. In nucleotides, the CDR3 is TGCGCCAGCAGCTGGGGACACTCCGACAGGAAAGAGACCCAGTACTTC. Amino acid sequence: CASSWGHSDRKETQYF.